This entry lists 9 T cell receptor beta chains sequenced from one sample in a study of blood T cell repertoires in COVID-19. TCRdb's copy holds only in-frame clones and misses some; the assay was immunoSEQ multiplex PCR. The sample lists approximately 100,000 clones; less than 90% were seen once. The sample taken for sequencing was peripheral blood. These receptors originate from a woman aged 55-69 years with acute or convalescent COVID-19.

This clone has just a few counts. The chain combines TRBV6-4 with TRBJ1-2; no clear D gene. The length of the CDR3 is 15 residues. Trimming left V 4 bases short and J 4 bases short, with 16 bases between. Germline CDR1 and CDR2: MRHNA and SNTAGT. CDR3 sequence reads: CASSVPRPHSYGYTF. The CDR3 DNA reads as TGTGCCAGCAGTGTCCCGCGGCCCCACTCCTATGGCTACACCTTC.

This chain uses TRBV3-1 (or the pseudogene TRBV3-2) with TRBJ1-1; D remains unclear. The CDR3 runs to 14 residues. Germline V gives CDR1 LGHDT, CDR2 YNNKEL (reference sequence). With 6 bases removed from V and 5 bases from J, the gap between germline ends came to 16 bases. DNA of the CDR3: TGTGCCAGCAGTCTCAGTTCTGGGAGAACTGAAGCTTTCTTT. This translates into CASSLSSGRTEAFF.

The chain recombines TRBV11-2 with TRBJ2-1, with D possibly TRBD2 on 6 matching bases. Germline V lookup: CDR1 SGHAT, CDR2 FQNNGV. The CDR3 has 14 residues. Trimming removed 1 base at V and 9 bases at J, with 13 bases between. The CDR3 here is CASSLAGFGGEQFF. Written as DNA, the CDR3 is TGTGCCAGCAGCTTAGCGGGGTTCGGGGGTGAGCAGTTCTTC.

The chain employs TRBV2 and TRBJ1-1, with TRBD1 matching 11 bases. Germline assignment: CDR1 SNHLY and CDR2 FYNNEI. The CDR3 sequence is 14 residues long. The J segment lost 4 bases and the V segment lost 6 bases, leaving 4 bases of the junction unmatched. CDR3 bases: TGTGCCAGCAGCGGACAGGGGGCAATCACTGAAGCTTTCTTT. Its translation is CASSGQGAITEAFF.

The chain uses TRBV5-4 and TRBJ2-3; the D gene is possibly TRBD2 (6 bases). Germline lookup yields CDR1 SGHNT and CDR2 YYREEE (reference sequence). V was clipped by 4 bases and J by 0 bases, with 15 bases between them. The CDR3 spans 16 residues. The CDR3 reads CASSQEGRTSTDTQYF. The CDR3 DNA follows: TGTGCCAGCAGCCAGGAGGGGCGGACTAGCACAGATACGCAGTATTTT.

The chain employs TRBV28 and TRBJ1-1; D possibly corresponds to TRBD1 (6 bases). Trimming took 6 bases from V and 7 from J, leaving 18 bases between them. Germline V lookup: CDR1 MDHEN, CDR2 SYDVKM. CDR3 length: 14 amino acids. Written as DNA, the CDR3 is TGTGCCAGCAGCCCAGGGGAAGTGCTATTTGAAGCTTTCTTT. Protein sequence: CASSPGEVLFEAFF.

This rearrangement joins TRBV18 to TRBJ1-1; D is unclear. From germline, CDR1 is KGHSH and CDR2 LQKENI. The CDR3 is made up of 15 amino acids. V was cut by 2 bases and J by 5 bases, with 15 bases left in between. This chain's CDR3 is CASSPGGSGETEAFF. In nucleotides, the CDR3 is TGTGCCAGCTCACCAGGTGGGAGTGGGGAAACTGAAGCTTTCTTT.

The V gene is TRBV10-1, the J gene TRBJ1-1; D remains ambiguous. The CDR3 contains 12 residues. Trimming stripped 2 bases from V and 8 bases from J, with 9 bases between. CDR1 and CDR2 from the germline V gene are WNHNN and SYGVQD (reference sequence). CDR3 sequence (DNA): TGCGCCAGCAGTGAGCTGGTTGGCGAAGCTTTCTTT. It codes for CASSELVGEAFF.

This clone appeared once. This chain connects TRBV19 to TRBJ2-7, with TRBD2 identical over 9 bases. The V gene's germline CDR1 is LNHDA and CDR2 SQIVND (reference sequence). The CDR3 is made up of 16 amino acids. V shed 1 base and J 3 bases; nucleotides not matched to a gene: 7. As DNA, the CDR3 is TGTGCCAGTAGTATAGGGGGACTAGCCCCGATCTACGAGCAGTACTTC. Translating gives CASSIGGLAPIYEQYF.